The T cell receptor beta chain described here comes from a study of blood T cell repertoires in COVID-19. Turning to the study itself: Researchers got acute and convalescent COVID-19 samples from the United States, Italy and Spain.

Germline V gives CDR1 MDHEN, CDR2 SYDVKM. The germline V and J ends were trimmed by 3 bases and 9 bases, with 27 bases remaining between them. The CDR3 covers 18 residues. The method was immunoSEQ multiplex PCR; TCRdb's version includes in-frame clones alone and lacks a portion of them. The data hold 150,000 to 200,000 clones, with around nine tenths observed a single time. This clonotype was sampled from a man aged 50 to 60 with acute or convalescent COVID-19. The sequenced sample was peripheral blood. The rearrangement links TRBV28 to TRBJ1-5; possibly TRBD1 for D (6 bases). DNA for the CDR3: TGTGCCAGCAGTTTCACTAAACTGACAGGCCAAGGGAATGGGCCCCAGCATTTT. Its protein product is CASSFTKLTGQGNGPQHF.